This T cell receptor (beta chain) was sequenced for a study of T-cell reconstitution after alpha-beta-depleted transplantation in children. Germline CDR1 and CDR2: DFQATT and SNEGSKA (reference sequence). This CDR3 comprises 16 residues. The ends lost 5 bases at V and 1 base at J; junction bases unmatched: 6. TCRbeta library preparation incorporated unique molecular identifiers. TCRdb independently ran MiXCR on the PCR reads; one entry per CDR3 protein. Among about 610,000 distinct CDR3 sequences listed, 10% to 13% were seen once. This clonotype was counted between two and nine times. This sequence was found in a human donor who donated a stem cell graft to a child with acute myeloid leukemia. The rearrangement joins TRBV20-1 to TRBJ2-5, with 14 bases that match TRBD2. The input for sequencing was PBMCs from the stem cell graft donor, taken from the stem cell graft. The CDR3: CSAPGLAGVIQETQYF. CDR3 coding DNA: TGCAGTGCTCCGGGACTAGCGGGAGTCATCCAAGAGACCCAGTACTTC.